Listed below are T cell receptor beta chains from one sample, sequenced in a study of shared clonotypes between healthy human individuals. Profiling relied on immunoSEQ multiplex PCR, and the TCRdb table lists in-frame clones only, not all of them. This sample has under 1,100,000 clones; about 84% occur once, and the top ten carry 0.6% to 0.75%. The source material was memory CD4+ T cells from PBMCs. Receptor source: a young man in good health. Some clones in this sample may be carry-over from other donors' samples. Each CDR3 is given with its conserved first and last residue. A D gene is named only where the DNA matches it firmly. Size tells how often a clone was seen (once, few, many) or the class of an expanded clone, and some rows leave it out.

D gene: -; clone size: -; V gene: TRBV7-3; J gene: TRBJ2-2; CDR3 DNA: TGTGCCAGCAGCTTAAGGGCCGAAACCGGGGAGCTGTTTTTT; CDR3 protein: CASSLRAETGELFF
D gene: -; clone size: -; V gene: TRBV5-5; J gene: TRBJ2-6; CDR3 DNA: TGTGCCAGCAGCCCCCTACAGGGACCGGCTGGGGCCAACGTCCTGACTTTC; CDR3 protein: CASSPLQGPAGANVLTF
D gene: -; clone size: -; V gene: TRBV4-2; J gene: TRBJ1-4; CDR3 DNA: TGTGCCAGCAGCCAGGCGTATACGCCAACTAATGAAAAACTGTTTTTT; CDR3 protein: CASSQAYTPTNEKLFF
D gene: TRBD1; clone size: -; V gene: TRBV28; J gene: TRBJ1-3; CDR3 DNA: TGTGCCAGCAGTTCAACAGGGGACTCTGGAAACACCATATATTTT; CDR3 protein: CASSSTGDSGNTIYF
D gene: -; clone size: many; V gene: TRBV30; J gene: TRBJ1-4; CDR3 DNA: TGTGCCTGGAGAGCCCTCATCGGGTCTCGGGGTGAAAAACTGTTTTTT; CDR3 protein: CAWRALIGSRGEKLFF
D gene: -; clone size: -; V gene: TRBV7-3; J gene: TRBJ1-1; CDR3 DNA: TGTGCCAGCAGCGATCGACAGAACACTGAAGCTTTCTTT; CDR3 protein: CASSDRQNTEAFF
D gene: -; clone size: -; V gene: TRBV7-9; J gene: TRBJ2-1; CDR3 DNA: TGTGCCAGCATAAATCGGGAGTTTCGGTTCTTC; CDR3 protein: CASINREFRFF
D gene: -; clone size: -; V gene: TRBV5-1; J gene: TRBJ1-2; CDR3 DNA: TGCGCCAGCAGCTTTCGGGAAGCCTATGGCTACACCTTC; CDR3 protein: CASSFREAYGYTF
D gene: -; clone size: -; V gene: TRBV16; J gene: TRBJ2-5; CDR3 DNA: TGTGCCAGCAGCCAATCGGGGGAGACCCAGTACTTC; CDR3 protein: CASSQSGETQYF
D gene: -; clone size: -; V gene: TRBV28; J gene: TRBJ1-2; CDR3 DNA: TGTGCCAGCCGCTTTGGGGGGGCGGACCCATATGGCTACACCTTC; CDR3 protein: CASRFGGADPYGYTF
D gene: -; clone size: -; V gene: TRBV7-2; J gene: TRBJ1-6; CDR3 DNA: TGTGCCAGCAGCTTAGAATTATTGGCGCCCCTCCACTTT; CDR3 protein: CASSLELLAPLHF
D gene: TRBD1; clone size: -; V gene: TRBV5-5; J gene: TRBJ2-7; CDR3 DNA: TGTGCCAGCAGCGAGGGACAGGGAGTTGGAGAGCAGTACTTC; CDR3 protein: CASSEGQGVGEQYF
D gene: -; clone size: -; V gene: TRBV19; J gene: TRBJ1-4; CDR3 DNA: TGTGCCAGTAGGACGGACGCAAATGAAAAACTGTTTTTT; CDR3 protein: CASRTDANEKLFF
D gene: TRBD1; clone size: -; V gene: TRBV9; J gene: TRBJ1-3; CDR3 DNA: TGTGCCAGCAGCGTAGGGGGACAGGGGCTAAGGAACACCATATATTTT; CDR3 protein: CASSVGGQGLRNTIYF